These T cell receptor beta chains were read from a single sample in a study of breast tumors, draining lymph nodes, adjacent tissues. MiXCR, applied by TCRdb to the multiplex PCR reads, yields one record per CDR3 protein. The data hold around 290,000 distinct CDR3 sequences, with about 33% observed a single time. Sample: axillary lymph node tissue. The origin of the receptors is a female donor with breast cancer. Some clones in this sample may be carry-over from other donors' samples. Both conserved end residues are part of each CDR3. A D gene is named only where the DNA matches it firmly. Size values are once, few and many counts, or a class for expanded clones, and some rows have none.

CDR3 protein,CDR3 DNA,J gene,clone size,D gene,V gene
CASSGWTSGSTDTQYF,TGTGCCAGCAGTGGGTGGACTAGCGGGAGCACAGATACGCAGTATTTT,TRBJ2-3,.,TRBD2,TRBV25-1
CASSQDPTPNYGYTF,TGTGCCAGCAGCCAAGACCCCACACCTAACTATGGCTACACCTTC,TRBJ1-2,.,.,TRBV3-1
CASIERDRVSSSGESEKLFF,TGTGCCAGCATAGAACGGGACAGGGTTAGTTCTTCGGGGGAGTCTGAAAAACTGTTTTTT,TRBJ1-4,.,TRBD1,TRBV6-1
CATSDFGRGTETQYF,TGTGCCACCAGTGATTTTGGCAGGGGAACTGAGACCCAGTACTTC,TRBJ2-5,many,.,TRBV24-1
CAISESSGTSSYEQYF,TGTGCCATCAGTGAGTCTAGCGGGACGAGCTCCTACGAGCAGTACTTC,TRBJ2-7,many,TRBD2,TRBV10-3
CASSQTGFRAFF,TGTGCCAGCAGCCAGACAGGGTTTCGAGCTTTCTTT,TRBJ1-1,.,TRBD1,TRBV13
CASSQDMLVSDTQYF,TGTGCCAGCAGCCAAGATATGCTAGTCAGTGATACGCAGTATTTT,TRBJ2-3,few,.,TRBV3-1
CASSFWTGLGTEASF,TGTGCCAGCAGCTTTTGGACAGGCTTGGGCACTGAAGCTTCCTTT,TRBJ1-1,.,TRBD1,TRBV7-2
CASSGPGLGPTAYGYTF,TGTGCCAGCAGTGGGCCGGGTTTGGGGCCAACCGCCTATGGCTACACCTTC,TRBJ1-2,.,.,TRBV25-1
CAWSKGAEQYF,TGTGCCTGGAGCAAAGGTGCCGAGCAGTACTTC,TRBJ2-7,.,.,TRBV30
CASSGGTGNTEAFF,TGTGCCAGCAGCGGCGGGACAGGGAACACTGAAGCTTTCTTT,TRBJ1-1,.,TRBD1,TRBV13
CATTSTGHKPQHF,TGTGCCACAACCTCGACAGGTCATAAGCCCCAGCATTTT,TRBJ1-5,.,.,TRBV28
CASSPSKGEGLARELFF,TGTGCCAGCAGCCCCTCGAAGGGCGAGGGTTTGGCCCGGGAGCTGTTTTTT,TRBJ2-2,.,.,TRBV9
CSVALAASTDTQYF,TGCAGCGTTGCTCTAGCGGCTAGCACAGATACGCAGTATTTT,TRBJ2-3,.,TRBD2,TRBV29-1
CASSPRQFPNQPQHF,TGTGCCAGCAGTCCCCGACAGTTCCCCAATCAGCCCCAGCATTTT,TRBJ1-5,.,.,TRBV6-5
CASDPDRGYEQYF,TGTGCCAGCGACCCGGACAGGGGGTACGAGCAGTACTTC,TRBJ2-7,.,TRBD1,TRBV6-1